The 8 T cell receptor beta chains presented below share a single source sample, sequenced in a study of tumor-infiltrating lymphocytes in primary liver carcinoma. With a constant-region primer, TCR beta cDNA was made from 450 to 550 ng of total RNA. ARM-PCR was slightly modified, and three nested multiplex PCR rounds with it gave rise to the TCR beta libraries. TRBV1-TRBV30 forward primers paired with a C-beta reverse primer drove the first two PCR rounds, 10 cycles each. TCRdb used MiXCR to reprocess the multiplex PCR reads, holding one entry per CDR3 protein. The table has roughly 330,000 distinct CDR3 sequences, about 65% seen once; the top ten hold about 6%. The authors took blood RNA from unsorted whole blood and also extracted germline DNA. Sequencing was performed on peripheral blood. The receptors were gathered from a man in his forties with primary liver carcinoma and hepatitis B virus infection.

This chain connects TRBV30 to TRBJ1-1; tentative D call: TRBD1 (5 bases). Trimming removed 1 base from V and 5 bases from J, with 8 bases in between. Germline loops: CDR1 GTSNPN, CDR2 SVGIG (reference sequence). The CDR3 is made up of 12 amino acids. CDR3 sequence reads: CAWSARGTEAFF. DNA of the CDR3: TGTGCCTGGAGTGCCCGGGGGACTGAAGCTTTCTTT. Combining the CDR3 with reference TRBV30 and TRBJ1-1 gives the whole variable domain SQTIHQWPATLVQPVGSPLSLECTVEGTSNPNLYWYRQAAGRGLQLLFYSVGIGQISSEVPQNLSASRPQDRQFILSSKKLLLSDSGFYLCAWSARGTEAFFGQGTRLTVV.

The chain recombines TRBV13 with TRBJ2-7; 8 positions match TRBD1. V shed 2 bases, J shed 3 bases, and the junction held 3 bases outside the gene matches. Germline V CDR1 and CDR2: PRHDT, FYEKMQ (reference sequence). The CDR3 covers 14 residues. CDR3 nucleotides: TGTGCCAGCAGCTTAAGGGACAGGTACTACGAGCAGTACTTC. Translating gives CASSLRDRYYEQYF.

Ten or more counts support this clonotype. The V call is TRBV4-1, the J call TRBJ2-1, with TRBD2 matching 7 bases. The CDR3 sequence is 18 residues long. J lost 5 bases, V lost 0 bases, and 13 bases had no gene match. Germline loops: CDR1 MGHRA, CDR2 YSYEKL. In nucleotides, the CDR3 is TGCGCCAGCAGCCAAGATTATCAGGGCCTCCTAGCGGACAATGAGCAGTTCTTC. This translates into CASSQDYQGLLADNEQFF.

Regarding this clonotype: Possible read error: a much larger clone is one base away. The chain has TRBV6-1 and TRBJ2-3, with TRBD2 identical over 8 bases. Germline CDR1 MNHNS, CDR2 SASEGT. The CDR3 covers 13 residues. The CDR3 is CASGGASTDTQFF. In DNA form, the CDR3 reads TGTGCCTCGGGAGGGGCTAGCACAGATACGCAGTTTTTT.

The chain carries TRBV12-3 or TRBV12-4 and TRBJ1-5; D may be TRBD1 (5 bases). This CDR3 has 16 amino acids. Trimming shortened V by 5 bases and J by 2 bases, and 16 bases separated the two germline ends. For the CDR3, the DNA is TGTGCCAGCAGTCCCAGAGGCAGGGAAGGCAATCAGCCCCAGCATTTT. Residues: CASSPRGREGNQPQHF.

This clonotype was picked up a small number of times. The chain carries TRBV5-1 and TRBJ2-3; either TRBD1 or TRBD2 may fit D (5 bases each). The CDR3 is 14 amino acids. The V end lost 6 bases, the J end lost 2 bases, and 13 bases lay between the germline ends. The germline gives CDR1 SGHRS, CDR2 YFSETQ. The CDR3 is CASNDGTTTDTQYF. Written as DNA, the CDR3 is TGCGCCAGCAACGATGGGACCACCACAGATACGCAGTATTTT.

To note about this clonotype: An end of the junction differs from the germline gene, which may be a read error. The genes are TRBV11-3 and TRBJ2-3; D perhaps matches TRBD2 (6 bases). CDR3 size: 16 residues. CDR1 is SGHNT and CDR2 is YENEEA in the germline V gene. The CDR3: CVSSPGIQRALDTQYF. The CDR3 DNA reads TGTGTCAGCAGCCCGGGGATCCAGCGGGCCTTGGATACGCAGTATTTT.

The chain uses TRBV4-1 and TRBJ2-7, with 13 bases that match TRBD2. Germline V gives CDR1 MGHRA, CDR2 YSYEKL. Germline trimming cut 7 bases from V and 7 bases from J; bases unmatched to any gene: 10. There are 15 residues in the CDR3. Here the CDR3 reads CASTPGTSGAGEQYF. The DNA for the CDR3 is TGCGCCAGCACGCCGGGGACTAGCGGGGCCGGGGAGCAGTACTTC.